Listed here are 17 T cell receptor beta chains from one sample, sequenced in a study of a mutant IDH1 vaccine in newly diagnosed glioma. The protocol was immunoSEQ multiplex PCR, while the TCRdb copy is restricted to in-frame clones and leaves out a portion. The sample shows tens of thousands of clones, more than 65% of them seen only once. Time point here: baseline, week 1 (first vaccination visit). The treatment was: pre-vaccination baseline after standard-of-care therapy. The sequences come from PBMCs, collected from a glioma patient treated with radiotherapy, temozolomide or both. The receptors come from a man aged 30-40 years with glioma.

This chain joins TRBV9 and TRBJ2-7, with TRBD1 as a possible D gene (5 bases). CDR3 length equals 15 residues. Germline CDR1 reads SGDLS; CDR2 reads YYNGEE. Trimming removed 0 bases from V and 3 bases from J, with 13 bases in between. The CDR3 is CASSVEAGLSYEQYF. The CDR3 DNA reads as TGTGCCAGCAGCGTAGAGGCAGGGTTAAGCTACGAGCAGTACTTC.

V and J are TRBV30 and TRBJ1-1, with D uncertain. With 5 bases removed from V and 0 bases from J, the gap between germline ends came to 10 bases. This CDR3 comprises 13 residues. Per the germline V gene, CDR1 is GTSNPN and CDR2 is SVGIG (reference sequence). Here the CDR3 DNA reads TGTGCCTGGGGGTGGGAGTTGAACACTGAAGCTTTCTTT. Its translation is CAWGWELNTEAFF.

The DNA of the CDR3 is TGTGCCACCAGCAGAGCGGGGGAAGCGCAGTATTTT. It translates to CATSRAGEAQYF. This chain connects TRBV15 to TRBJ2-3; tentative D call: TRBD2 (6 bases). V lost 1 base and J lost 10, with 9 bases in between. Germline CDR1 LNHNV, CDR2 YYDKDF (reference sequence). This CDR3 has 12 residues.

J is TRBJ1-2 and V is TRBV30; possible D gene TRBD1, 6 bases. V lost 3 bases and J 8 bases, leaving 22 bases between the germline ends. This CDR3 is 15 amino acids long. CDR1 and CDR2 (germline): GTSNPN, SVGIG (reference sequence). CDR3 loop: CAWSVPGHPGGGYTF. CDR3 sequence (DNA): TGTGCCTGGAGCGTACCGGGACACCCCGGTGGAGGCTACACCTTC.

The chain couples TRBV5-4 to TRBJ2-3; TRBD2 matches 9 bases. Germline assignment: CDR1 SGHNT and CDR2 YYREEE (reference sequence). The CDR3 length is 17 residues. Trimming removed 2 bases from V and 2 bases from J; junction bases left unmatched: 9. In nucleotides, the CDR3 is TGTGCCAGCAGCTTATTGACTAGCGGACGTACCACAGATACGCAGTATTTT. Residues: CASSLLTSGRTTDTQYF.

The CDR3 DNA sequence: TGTGCCAGCAGCTTGGGGCCACTCATTTATAATTCACCCCTCCACTTT. Protein: CASSLGPLIYNSPLHF. This chain links TRBV5-5 with TRBJ1-6; unclear D gene. Per the germline V gene, CDR1 is SGHKS and CDR2 is YYEKEE (reference sequence). Trimming left V 0 bases short and J 4 bases short, with 11 bases between. This CDR3 has 16 amino acids.

The chain has TRBV5-1 and TRBJ1-1, with D uncertain. Per the germline V gene, CDR1 is SGHRS and CDR2 is YFSETQ. Trimming stripped 0 bases from V and 7 bases from J, with 13 bases between. The CDR3 length is 14 residues. CDR3 DNA sequence: TGCGCCAGCAGCTTGGAAGTTACGTCGGGTGAAGCTTTCTTT. It yields the protein CASSLEVTSGEAFF.

This clone appeared a few times. This rearrangement joins TRBV7-9 to TRBJ1-1; D is perhaps TRBD1 (5 bases). The V end lost 3 bases, the J end lost 7 bases, and 12 bases lay between the germline ends. Germline-derived CDR1 and CDR2 are SEHNR and FQNEAQ (reference sequence). This CDR3 spans 13 amino acids. The CDR3 coding sequence is TGTGCCAGCAGCTTCGCAGGGAGGGATGAAGCTTTCTTT. The encoded protein is CASSFAGRDEAFF.

This chain links TRBV11-2 with TRBJ2-3; D is undetermined. The V gene's germline CDR1 is SGHAT and CDR2 FQNNGV. V lost 7 bases to trimming and J lost 3 bases, with 14 bases between them. This CDR3 comprises 14 residues. The CDR3 region is CASTRAGWTDTQYF. CDR3 in DNA: TGTGCCAGCACAAGGGCCGGTTGGACAGATACGCAGTATTTT.

The CDR3 sequence: CAISEPEDTEAFF. CDR3 sequence (DNA): TGTGCCATCAGTGAACCGGAGGACACTGAAGCTTTCTTT. The chain couples TRBV10-3 to TRBJ1-1; no firm D call. Germline V gene sequence: CDR1 ENHRY, CDR2 SYGVKD. V was shortened by 3 bases and J by 3 bases, with 8 bases between the two germline ends. This CDR3 is built from 13 residues.

The chain recombines TRBV5-1 with TRBJ2-7, with 8 bases aligning to TRBD1. The V gene's germline CDR1 is SGHRS and CDR2 YFSETQ. V dropped 4 bases and J dropped 5; count of bases not matched to a gene: 5. CDR3 size: 13 residues. DNA of the CDR3: TGCGCCAGCAGCGAGGACAGGGTCCACGAGCAGTACTTC. Residues: CASSEDRVHEQYF.

The genes are TRBV29-1 and TRBJ2-3; D ambiguous. CDR1 and CDR2 from the germline V gene are SQVTM and ANQGSEA. The V and J ends lost 3 bases and 0 bases respectively, with 10 bases between them. The CDR3 has 14 residues. The chain's CDR3 is CSVDGSTSTDTQYF. The CDR3, as DNA: TGCAGCGTTGATGGAAGTACTAGCACAGATACGCAGTATTTT.

This clone has more than one count but fewer than ten. The chain combines TRBV6-1 with TRBJ1-1; D remains unclear. This CDR3 contains 14 residues. In germline, CDR1 is MNHNS, CDR2 SASEGT. Trimming stripped 5 bases from V and 2 bases from J, with 12 bases between. This CDR3 is CASSPVLANTEAFF. The CDR3 DNA reads TGTGCCAGCAGTCCCGTCTTAGCCAACACTGAAGCTTTCTTT.

This clone turned up a few times. The V gene is TRBV9, the J gene TRBJ1-4; no clear D. This CDR3 is built from 15 residues. V lost 0 bases and J 4 bases, leaving 10 bases between the germline ends. Germline V gene sequence: CDR1 SGDLS, CDR2 YYNGEE. CDR3 DNA sequence: TGTGCCAGCAGCGTAGCTGCCAGGAATAATGAAAAACTGTTTTTT. Translated, it gives CASSVAARNNEKLFF. The full variable domain, with the rest looked up from reference TRBV9 and TRBJ1-4, is DSGVTQTPKHLITATGQRVTLRCSPRSGDLSVYWYQQSLDQGLQFLIQYYNGEERAKGNILERFSAQQFPDLHSELNLSSLELGDSALYFCASSVAARNNEKLFFGSGTQLSVL.

CDR3 nucleotides: TGTGCCACCACGGCGGGACTAGCGGGAGGTATTGAGCAGTTCTTC. Protein: CATTAGLAGGIEQFF. J is TRBJ2-1 and V is TRBV27; 15 bases align to TRBD2. Germline CDR1 MNHEY, CDR2 SMNVEV (reference sequence). The CDR3 is 15 amino acids. J gave up 9 bases and V 10 bases, and 10 bases lay outside the gene matches.

This chain connects TRBV11-3 to TRBJ2-7; perhaps TRBD1 as D (5 bases). V was trimmed by 5 bases and J by 2 bases, leaving 10 bases between them. The CDR3 sequence is 13 residues long. The germline V gene encodes CDR1 SGHNT and CDR2 YENEEA. CDR3 loop: CASSLGHTYEQYF. The CDR3 coding sequence is TGTGCCAGCAGCCTAGGACACACCTACGAGCAGTACTTC.

V usage is TRBV29-1 and J usage is TRBJ2-3; D is perhaps TRBD2 (6 bases). CDR3 length: 15 amino acids. V lost 0 bases to trimming and J lost 3 bases, with 13 bases between them. CDR1 is SQVTM, CDR2 ANQGSEA, per germline. CDR3 coding DNA: TGCAGCGTTGAAGACAGCAGGGAGGTAACAGATACGCAGTATTTT. Translated, it gives CSVEDSREVTDTQYF.